Listed here are 13 T cell receptor beta chains from one sample, sequenced in a study of blood T cell repertoires in COVID-19. Some clones are missing from TCRdb's copy, which holds only in-frame ones; the method was immunoSEQ multiplex PCR. The table includes over 80,000 clones, around 87% detected once. Source material: peripheral blood. These receptors were obtained from a human donor in a cohort sampled during active COVID-19.

The V and J genes are TRBV29-1 and TRBJ2-5; D might be TRBD2 (7 bases). CDR1 and CDR2 from the germline V gene are SQVTM and ANQGSEA. Trimming stripped 6 bases from V and 4 bases from J, with 27 bases between. The CDR3 extends over 17 amino acids. CDR3 sequence (DNA): TGCAGCGTATCCGGGGTCCGCCCGGGGGGACAAATAGAGACCCAGTACTTC. Translation gives CSVSGVRPGGQIETQYF.

J is TRBJ1-3 and V is TRBV29-1; 8 bases align to TRBD1. Germline CDR1 SQVTM, CDR2 ANQGSEA. The CDR3 is 13 residues long. V was pared by 4 bases and J by 10 bases, with 9 bases of the junction left unmatched. The CDR3 spells CSVALDRVGTIYF. CDR3 nucleotide sequence: TGCAGCGTTGCTCTGGACAGGGTCGGAACCATATATTTT.

The chain couples TRBV7-2 to TRBJ2-5; a weak D match, TRBD1 (6 bases). Trimming pared 5 bases from V and 1 base from J, leaving 14 bases between. This CDR3 has 15 residues. Germline CDR1 SGHTA, CDR2 FQGNSA. CDR3 amino acids: CASSPQQGPQETQYF. The CDR3 DNA reads as TGTGCCAGCAGCCCTCAACAGGGTCCCCAAGAGACCCAGTACTTC.

The chain combines TRBV19 with TRBJ2-1, with unresolved D. Between the trimmed V and J ends, which lost 6 bases and 0 bases, there was a span of 12 bases. The CDR3 loop spans 15 amino acids. Germline V CDR1 and CDR2: LNHDA, SQIVND (reference sequence). The CDR3 bases are TGTGCCAGTAGCCCTACTACATACTCCTACAATGAGCAGTTCTTC. It translates to CASSPTTYSYNEQFF.

This chain connects TRBV2 to TRBJ1-6; D remains ambiguous. From germline, CDR1 is SNHLY and CDR2 FYNNEI. The CDR3 consists of 12 residues. V was clipped by 5 bases and J by 9 bases, with 8 bases between them. CDR3 in DNA: TGTGCCAGCAGTCAGACATCTTCACCCCTCCACTTT. Amino acid sequence: CASSQTSSPLHF.

V gene TRBV20-1 combines with J gene TRBJ2-3; TRBD2 might be the D (5 bases). The CDR3 has 13 amino acids. V was cut by 6 bases and J by 11 bases, with 21 bases left in between. Germline V gives CDR1 DFQATT, CDR2 SNEGSKA (reference sequence). This chain's CDR3 is CSASNLETGMQYF. In DNA form, the CDR3 reads TGCAGTGCCAGTAACCTGGAGACGGGGATGCAGTATTTT.

V usage is TRBV7-9 and J usage is TRBJ2-1; D uncertain. The CDR3 loop spans 11 amino acids. V lost 6 bases and J 4 bases, leaving 4 bases between the germline ends. Germline assignment: CDR1 SEHNR and CDR2 FQNEAQ (reference sequence). The CDR3 nucleotides read TGTGCCAGCAGATCTTACAATGAGCAGTTCTTC. It specifies CASRSYNEQFF.

The chain carries TRBV5-1 and TRBJ1-1; D is uncertain. Trimming pared 0 bases from V and 0 bases from J, leaving 6 bases between. Germline CDR1 is SGHRS and CDR2 is YFSETQ. The CDR3 spans 14 residues. CDR3 nucleotides: TGCGCCAGCAGCTTGGCAGGCATGAACACTGAAGCTTTCTTT. It encodes CASSLAGMNTEAFF.

CDR3 sequence reads: CASSFLAADTQYF. CDR3 DNA: TGTGCCAGCAGCTTCCTAGCGGCAGATACGCAGTATTTT. This chain uses TRBV13 with TRBJ2-3; 7 nucleotides agree with TRBD2. The CDR3 loop spans 13 amino acids. V dropped 3 bases and J dropped 4; count of bases not matched to a gene: 1. Germline V gives CDR1 PRHDT, CDR2 FYEKMQ (reference sequence).

The rearrangement uses TRBV6-5 and TRBJ2-3; 11 bases agree with TRBD2. With V trimmed by 6 bases and J by 4 bases, 6 bases remained unmatched. CDR1 is MNHEY and CDR2 is SVGAGI in the germline V gene. This CDR3 has 15 amino acids. The CDR3 sequence is CASSSLAGVSDTQYF. The DNA for the CDR3 is TGTGCCAGCAGCTCACTAGCGGGAGTATCAGATACGCAGTATTTT.

The chain links TRBV19 to TRBJ2-7; maybe TRBD1 (5 bases). Germline loops: CDR1 LNHDA, CDR2 SQIVND (reference sequence). The germline V and J ends were trimmed by 5 bases and 3 bases, with 17 bases remaining between them. CDR3 length: 15 residues. CDR3 amino acids: CASSPPLRQGYEQYF. As DNA, the CDR3 is TGTGCCAGTAGTCCCCCCCTCAGGCAGGGCTACGAGCAGTACTTC.

This clone was counted a few times. This rearrangement joins TRBV4-2 to TRBJ1-4, with 8 bases identical to TRBD1. The germline V gene encodes CDR1 LGHNA and CDR2 YNFKEQ. The J segment lost 0 bases and the V segment lost 1 base, leaving 10 bases of the junction unmatched. The CDR3 totals 19 residues. The CDR3 nucleotides read TGTGCCAGCAGCCAAGGCGGCCAGGGGGCCACGCCAACTAATGAAAAACTGTTTTTT. It is translated as CASSQGGQGATPTNEKLFF.

The rearrangement uses TRBV5-6 and TRBJ1-1, with 7 bases matching TRBD1. CDR1 and CDR2 from the germline V gene are SGHDT and YYEEEE. J was trimmed by 0 bases and V by 2 bases; bases with no gene match: 7. The CDR3 sequence is 16 residues long. The chain's CDR3 is CASSLPGQTMNTEAFF. The DNA of the CDR3 is TGTGCCAGCAGCTTACCGGGACAGACCATGAACACTGAAGCTTTCTTT.